These T cell receptor beta chains were read from a single sample in a study of blood T cells in healthy people across ages. TCRdb analysed the 5' RACE reads with MiXCR anew, one entry per CDR3 protein. Altogether 1.2 million to 1.5 million distinct CDR3 sequences are present, approximately 59% being singletons, with the ten largest covering 5.5% to 8%. The sample was blood. All receptors come from a man between 18 and 29 years old in good health. CDR3s include the opening cysteine and the closing phenylalanine or tryptophan.

CDR3 protein: CASSPGGLFRSPLHF
V gene: TRBV4-3
J gene: TRBJ1-6

CDR3 protein: CATSSITRDEQFF
V gene: TRBV15
J gene: TRBJ2-1

CDR3 protein: CASSHRVDHTGELFF
V gene: TRBV7-8
J gene: TRBJ2-2

CDR3 protein: CASSHRLAGAGEQFF
V gene: TRBV7-9
J gene: TRBJ2-1

CDR3 protein: CASSLYWISGTPHEQYF
V gene: TRBV27
J gene: TRBJ2-7

CDR3 protein: CASLAGSPNGGELFF
V gene: TRBV5-1
J gene: TRBJ2-2

CDR3 protein: CASSYQGYTQYF
V gene: TRBV3-1
J gene: TRBJ2-3

CDR3 protein: CSVYKNNEQFF
V gene: TRBV29-1
J gene: TRBJ2-1

CDR3 protein: CASSQAWAGQGETQYF
V gene: TRBV4-1
J gene: TRBJ2-5

CDR3 protein: CASSRDPGGTQYF
V gene: TRBV10-1
J gene: TRBJ2-5

CDR3 protein: CSGGHRNTEAFF
V gene: TRBV29-1
J gene: TRBJ1-1

CDR3 protein: CAISEGQGYQPQHF
V gene: TRBV10-3
J gene: TRBJ1-5

CDR3 protein: CASSGGGGQIYGYTF
V gene: TRBV2
J gene: TRBJ1-2

CDR3 protein: CASSFDQRSQETQYF
V gene: TRBV28
J gene: TRBJ2-5

CDR3 protein: CSAGRGAKYNEQFF
V gene: TRBV20-1
J gene: TRBJ2-1

CDR3 protein: CANNREGPAAEAFF
V gene: TRBV9
J gene: TRBJ1-1

CDR3 protein: CASSPITQGFYGYTF
V gene: TRBV25-1
J gene: TRBJ1-2

CDR3 protein: CASSQRVGPSWTGELFF
V gene: TRBV3-1
J gene: TRBJ2-2

CDR3 protein: CASSILEGGESYEQYF
V gene: TRBV4-2
J gene: TRBJ2-7

CDR3 protein: CASSPPQGPHEQFF
V gene: TRBV18
J gene: TRBJ2-1

CDR3 protein: CASSVGPNTGELFF
V gene: TRBV9
J gene: TRBJ2-2

CDR3 protein: CASSSETLSYEQYF
V gene: TRBV5-6
J gene: TRBJ2-7

CDR3 protein: CASSLHPSTNEKLFF
V gene: TRBV7-6
J gene: TRBJ1-4

CDR3 protein: CASSFRPGDTEAFF
V gene: TRBV5-6
J gene: TRBJ1-1

CDR3 protein: CASSPMVAGTDTQYF
V gene: TRBV5-6
J gene: TRBJ2-3

CDR3 protein: CASSNRHLSYEQYF
V gene: TRBV12-3/TRBV12-4
J gene: TRBJ2-7

CDR3 protein: CASSLGRYTEAFF
V gene: TRBV5-6
J gene: TRBJ1-1

CDR3 protein: CASSPQTKRNEAFF
V gene: TRBV27
J gene: TRBJ1-1